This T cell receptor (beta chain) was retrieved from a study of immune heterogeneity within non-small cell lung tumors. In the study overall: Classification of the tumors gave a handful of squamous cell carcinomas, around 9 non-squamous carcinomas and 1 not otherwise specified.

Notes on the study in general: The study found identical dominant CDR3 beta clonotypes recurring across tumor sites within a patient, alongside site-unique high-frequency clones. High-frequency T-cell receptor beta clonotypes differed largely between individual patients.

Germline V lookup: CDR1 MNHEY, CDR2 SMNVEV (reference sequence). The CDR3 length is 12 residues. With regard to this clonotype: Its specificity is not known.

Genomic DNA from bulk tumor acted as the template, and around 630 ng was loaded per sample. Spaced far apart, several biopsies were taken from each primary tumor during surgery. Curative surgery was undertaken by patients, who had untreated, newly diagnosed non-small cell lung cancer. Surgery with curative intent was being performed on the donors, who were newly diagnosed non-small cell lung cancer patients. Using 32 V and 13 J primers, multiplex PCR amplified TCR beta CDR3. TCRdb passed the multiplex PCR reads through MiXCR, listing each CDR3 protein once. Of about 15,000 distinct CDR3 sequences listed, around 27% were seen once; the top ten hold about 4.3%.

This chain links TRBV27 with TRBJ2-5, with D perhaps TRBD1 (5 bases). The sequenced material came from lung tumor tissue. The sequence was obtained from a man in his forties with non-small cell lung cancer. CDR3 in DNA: TGTGCAGTCGGCAGGGTCAAAGAGACCCAGTACTTC. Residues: CAVGRVKETQYF.